A selection of T cell receptor beta chains follows, all from one sample in a study of blood T cell repertoires in COVID-19. Assay used: immunoSEQ multiplex PCR; TCRdb lists only in-frame clones, some missing. The repertoire includes 650,000 to 800,000 clones, 70% to 90% of them detected once, and around 0.3% sits in the top ten. Sequenced material: peripheral blood. The receptors were sampled from a woman younger than 35 with acute or convalescent COVID-19. Both conserved end residues are part of each CDR3. Rows may omit the clone size; those that give it use once, few, many or a size class.

J gene,V gene,clone size,CDR3 protein
TRBJ1-1,TRBV9,-,CASSVGSRNTEAFF
TRBJ2-1,TRBV5-1,once,CASSYTGTGTNEQFF
TRBJ2-5,TRBV3-1/TRBV3-2,-,CASSGLLQETQYF
TRBJ1-6,TRBV11-2,-,CASNSINSPLHF
TRBJ2-1,TRBV19,-,CASSMGGWYNEQFF
TRBJ2-5,TRBV19,-,CASKEQGGVWAEETQYF
TRBJ1-3,TRBV2,-,CASRSTGNTIYF
TRBJ1-4,TRBV5-1,-,CASCPWAGGEKLFF
TRBJ2-1,TRBV14,-,CASSQVIRRLHNEQFF
TRBJ2-1,TRBV5-1,-,CASSLMASGGIYNEQFF